Described below is a single TCR beta chain sequence and its context. Its antigen is still unknown. The data are from a study of graft-versus-host responses after intestinal transplantation. Overall study: As for transplant type, recipients had multivisceral, liver-intestinal, or isolated intestinal grafts. Among the recipients, all got anti-thymocyte globulin induction and then tacrolimus and steroids for around 3 years. The study, taken as a whole, reports: Some patients had graft-donor T cell macrochimerism, and their allografts showed high graft-versus-host to host-versus-graft clonal ratios. GvH clones occurred in recipient marrow; some first appeared in ileum or blood.

Assay: immunoSEQ multiplex PCR; the TCRdb copy retains only in-frame clones and omits some. The data hold more than 65,000 clones, with under 90% observed a single time. The receptor was isolated from a human donor who was the organ donor for an intestinal transplant. The sequencing used unstimulated CD4+ T cells sorted from spleen or lymph node cells, collected before transplant.

This CDR3 reads CASSVGVGSGGPITQYF. CDR3 DNA sequence: TGTGCCAGCAGCGTAGGCGTAGGGAGCGGGGGGCCCATTACGCAGTATTTT. The chain is built from TRBV9 and TRBJ2-3; 9 nucleotides agree with TRBD2. With V trimmed by 0 bases and J by 8 bases, 13 bases remained unmatched. The CDR3 has 17 amino acids. Looked up from germline, CDR1 is SGDLS and CDR2 is YYNGEE.